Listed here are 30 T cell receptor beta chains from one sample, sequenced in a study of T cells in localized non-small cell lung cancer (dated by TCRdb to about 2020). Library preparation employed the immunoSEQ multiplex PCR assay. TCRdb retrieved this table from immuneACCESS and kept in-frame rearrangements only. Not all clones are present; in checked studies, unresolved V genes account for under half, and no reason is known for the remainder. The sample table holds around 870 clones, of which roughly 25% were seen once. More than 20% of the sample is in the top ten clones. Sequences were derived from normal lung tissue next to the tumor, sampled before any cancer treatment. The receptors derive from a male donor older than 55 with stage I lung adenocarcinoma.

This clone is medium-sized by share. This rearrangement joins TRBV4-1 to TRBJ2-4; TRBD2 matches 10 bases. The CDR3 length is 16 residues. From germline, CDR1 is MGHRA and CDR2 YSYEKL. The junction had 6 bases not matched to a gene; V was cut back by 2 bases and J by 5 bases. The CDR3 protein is CASSQRAGGPENIQYF. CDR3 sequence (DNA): TGCGCCAGCAGCCAACGAGCGGGGGGGCCGGAAAACATTCAGTACTTC.

CDR3 loop: CASRGTSGGIGELFF. CDR3 nucleotides: TGTGCCAGCAGAGGGACTAGCGGGGGTATCGGGGAGCTGTTTTTT. This rearrangement joins TRBV6-8 to TRBJ2-2, with 14 bases fitting TRBD2. The CDR3 length is 15 residues. Germline CDR1 reads MNHGY; CDR2 reads SAAAGT. The V and J ends lost 6 bases and 7 bases, in that order; junction bases with no gene match: 4.

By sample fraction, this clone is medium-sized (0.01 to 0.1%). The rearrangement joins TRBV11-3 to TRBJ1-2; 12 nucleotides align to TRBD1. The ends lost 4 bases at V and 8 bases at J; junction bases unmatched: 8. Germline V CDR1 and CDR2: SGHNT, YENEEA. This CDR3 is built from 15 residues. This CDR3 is CASSSGDRGLVGYTF. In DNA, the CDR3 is TGTGCCAGCAGCTCAGGGGACAGGGGGCTCGTGGGCTACACCTTC.

CDR3 nucleotides: TGTGCCAGCAGCCGGGACAGTCGAAGTTCACCCCTCCACTTT. Protein product: CASSRDSRSSPLHF. The chain recombines TRBV14 with TRBJ1-6, with TRBD1 matching 7 bases. This CDR3 comprises 14 residues. The V gene end was trimmed by 4 bases and the J gene end by 9 bases; junction bases not matched to a gene: 6. Per germline, CDR1 SGHDN and CDR2 FVKESK.

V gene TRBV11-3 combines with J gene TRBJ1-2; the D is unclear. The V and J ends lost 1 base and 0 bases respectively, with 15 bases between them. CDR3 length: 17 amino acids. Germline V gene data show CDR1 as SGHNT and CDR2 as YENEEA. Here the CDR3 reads CASSLGREAASNYGYTF. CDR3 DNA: TGTGCCAGCAGCTTAGGGAGAGAAGCTGCATCTAACTATGGCTACACCTTC.

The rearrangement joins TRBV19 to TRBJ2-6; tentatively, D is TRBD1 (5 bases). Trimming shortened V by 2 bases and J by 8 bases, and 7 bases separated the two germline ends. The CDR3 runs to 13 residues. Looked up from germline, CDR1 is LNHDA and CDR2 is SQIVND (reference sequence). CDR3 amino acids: CASSIQGTNVLTF. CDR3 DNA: TGTGCCAGTAGTATACAGGGAACCAACGTCCTGACTTTC. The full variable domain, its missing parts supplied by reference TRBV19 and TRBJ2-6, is DGGITQSPKYLFRKEGQNVTLSCEQNLNHDAMYWYRQDPGQGLRLIYYSQIVNDFQKGDIAEGYSVSREKKESFPLTVTSAQKNPTAFYLCASSIQGTNVLTFGAGSRLTVL.

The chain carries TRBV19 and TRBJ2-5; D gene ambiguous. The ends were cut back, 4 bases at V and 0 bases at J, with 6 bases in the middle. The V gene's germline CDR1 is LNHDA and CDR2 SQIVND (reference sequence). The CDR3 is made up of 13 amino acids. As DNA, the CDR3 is TGTGCCAGTAGTAATAATTACCAAGAGACCCAGTACTTC. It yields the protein CASSNNYQETQYF.

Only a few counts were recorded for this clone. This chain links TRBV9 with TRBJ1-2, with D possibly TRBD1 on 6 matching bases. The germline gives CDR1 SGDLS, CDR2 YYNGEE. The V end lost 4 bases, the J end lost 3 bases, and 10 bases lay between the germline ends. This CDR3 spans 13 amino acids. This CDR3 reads CASSLGGDYGYTF. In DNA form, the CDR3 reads TGTGCCAGCAGCCTAGGGGGTGACTATGGCTACACCTTC.

DNA for the CDR3: TGTGCCAGCAGCTCTACAGGATCCTCTCGCCGGGAGCTGTTTTTT. Protein sequence: CASSSTGSSRRELFF. This chain connects TRBV11-3 to TRBJ2-2; tentatively, D is TRBD1 (5 bases). CDR1 is SGHNT, CDR2 YENEEA, per germline. CDR3 length: 15 residues. V was clipped by 4 bases and J by 9 bases, with 18 bases between them.

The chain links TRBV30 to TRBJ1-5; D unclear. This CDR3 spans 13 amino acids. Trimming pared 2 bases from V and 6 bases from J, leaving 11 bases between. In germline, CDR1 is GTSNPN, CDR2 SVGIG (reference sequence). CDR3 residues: CAWSWTGGQPQHF. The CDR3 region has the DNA TGTGCCTGGAGTTGGACCGGCGGTCAGCCCCAGCATTTT. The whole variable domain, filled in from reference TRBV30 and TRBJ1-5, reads SQTIHQWPATLVQPVGSPLSLECTVEGTSNPNLYWYRQAAGRGLQLLFYSVGIGQISSEVPQNLSASRPQDRQFILSSKKLLLSDSGFYLCAWSWTGGQPQHFGDGTRLSIL.

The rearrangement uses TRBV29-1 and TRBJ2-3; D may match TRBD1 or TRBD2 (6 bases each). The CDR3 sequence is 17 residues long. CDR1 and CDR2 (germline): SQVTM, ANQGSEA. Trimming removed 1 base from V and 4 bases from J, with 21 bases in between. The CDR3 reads CSVEGVGGRGQADTQYF. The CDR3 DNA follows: TGCAGCGTTGAAGGGGTAGGGGGGCGAGGCCAGGCAGATACGCAGTATTTT.

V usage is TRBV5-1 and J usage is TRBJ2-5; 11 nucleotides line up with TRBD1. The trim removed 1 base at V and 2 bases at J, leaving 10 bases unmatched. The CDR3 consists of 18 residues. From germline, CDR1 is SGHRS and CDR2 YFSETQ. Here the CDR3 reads CASSLPRTGGPTQETQYF. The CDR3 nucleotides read TGCGCCAGCAGCTTGCCGAGGACAGGGGGCCCCACTCAAGAGACCCAGTACTTC.

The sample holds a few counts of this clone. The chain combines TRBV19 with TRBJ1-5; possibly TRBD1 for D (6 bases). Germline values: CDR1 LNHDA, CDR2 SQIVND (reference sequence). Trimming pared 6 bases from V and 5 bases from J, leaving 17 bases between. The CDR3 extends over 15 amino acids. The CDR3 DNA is TGTGCCAGTAGAGCCCGACAGGAACGGGATCAGCCCCAGCATTTT. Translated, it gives CASRARQERDQPQHF.

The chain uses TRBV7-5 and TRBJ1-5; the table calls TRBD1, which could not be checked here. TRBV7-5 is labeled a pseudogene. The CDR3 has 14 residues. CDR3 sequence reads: CASSPGQVNQPQHF. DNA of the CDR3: TGTGCCAGCAGCCCCGGACAGGTCAATCAGCCCCAGCATTTT.

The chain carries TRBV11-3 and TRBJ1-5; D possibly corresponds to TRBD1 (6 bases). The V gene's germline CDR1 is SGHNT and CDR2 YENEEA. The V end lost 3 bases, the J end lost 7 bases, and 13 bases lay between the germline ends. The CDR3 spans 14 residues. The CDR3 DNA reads TGTGCCAGCAGCTTTGGGGGGCTAGGCCAGCCCCAGCATTTT. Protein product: CASSFGGLGQPQHF.

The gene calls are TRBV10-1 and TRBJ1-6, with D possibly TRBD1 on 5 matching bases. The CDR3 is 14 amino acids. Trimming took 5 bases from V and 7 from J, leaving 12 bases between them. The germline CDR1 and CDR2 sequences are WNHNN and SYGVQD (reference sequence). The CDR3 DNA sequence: TGCGCCAGCAGTTCCGGGACGGTGAATTCACCCCTCCACTTT. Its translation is CASSSGTVNSPLHF.

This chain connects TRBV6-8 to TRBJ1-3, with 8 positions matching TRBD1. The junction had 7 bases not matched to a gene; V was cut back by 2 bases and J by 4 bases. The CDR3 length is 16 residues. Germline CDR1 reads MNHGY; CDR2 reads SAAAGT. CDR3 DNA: TGTGCCAGCAGTTACAGCAGGGGGCGAGGGGGAAACACCATATATTTT. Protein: CASSYSRGRGGNTIYF.

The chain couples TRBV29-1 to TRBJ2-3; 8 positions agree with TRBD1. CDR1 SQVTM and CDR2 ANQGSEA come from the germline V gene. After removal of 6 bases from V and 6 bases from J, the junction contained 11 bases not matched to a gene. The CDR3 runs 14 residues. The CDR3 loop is CSVGTGGTSDTQYF. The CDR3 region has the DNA TGCAGCGTCGGGACAGGCGGGACCTCGGATACGCAGTATTTT.

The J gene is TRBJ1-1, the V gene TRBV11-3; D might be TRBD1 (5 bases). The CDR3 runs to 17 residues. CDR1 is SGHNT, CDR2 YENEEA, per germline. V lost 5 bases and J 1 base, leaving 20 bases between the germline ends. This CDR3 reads CASSGGVEGWENTEAFF. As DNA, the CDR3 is TGTGCCAGCAGCGGTGGGGTTGAGGGGTGGGAGAACACTGAAGCTTTCTTT.

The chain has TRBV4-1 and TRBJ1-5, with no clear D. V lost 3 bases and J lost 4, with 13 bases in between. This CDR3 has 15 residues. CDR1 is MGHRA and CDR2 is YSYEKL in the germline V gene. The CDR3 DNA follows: TGCGCCAGCAGCCAGTCTTGGTCAGGAAATCAGCCCCAGCATTTT. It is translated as CASSQSWSGNQPQHF.

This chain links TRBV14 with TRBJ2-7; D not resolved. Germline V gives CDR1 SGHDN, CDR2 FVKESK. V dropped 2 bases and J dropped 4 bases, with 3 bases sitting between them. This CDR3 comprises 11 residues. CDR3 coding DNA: TGTGCCAGCAGCCAAACTTACGAGCAGTACTTC. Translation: CASSQTYEQYF.

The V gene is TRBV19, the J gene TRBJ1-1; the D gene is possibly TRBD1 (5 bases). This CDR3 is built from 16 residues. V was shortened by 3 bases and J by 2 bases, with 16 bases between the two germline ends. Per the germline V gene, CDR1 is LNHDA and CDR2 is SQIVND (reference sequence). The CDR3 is CASSILFGGVNTEAFF. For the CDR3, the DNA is TGTGCCAGTAGTATTCTCTTTGGAGGGGTCAACACTGAAGCTTTCTTT.

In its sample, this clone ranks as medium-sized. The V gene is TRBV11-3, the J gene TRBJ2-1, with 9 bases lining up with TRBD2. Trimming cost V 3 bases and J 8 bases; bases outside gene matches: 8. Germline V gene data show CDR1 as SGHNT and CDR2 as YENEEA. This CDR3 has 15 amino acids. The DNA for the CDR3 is TGTGCCAGCAGCTTTTCTAGCGGGGTAAGGGATGAGCAGTTCTTC. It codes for CASSFSSGVRDEQFF.

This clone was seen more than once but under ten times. The CDR3 loop is CAISESMASGDYNEQFF. CDR3 DNA sequence: TGTGCCATCAGTGAGTCCATGGCTAGCGGGGACTACAATGAGCAGTTCTTC. This chain joins TRBV10-3 and TRBJ2-1, with 9 bases matching TRBD2. Trimming cost V 0 bases and J 3 bases; bases outside gene matches: 6. The CDR3 runs to 17 residues. Germline-derived CDR1 and CDR2 are ENHRY and SYGVKD.

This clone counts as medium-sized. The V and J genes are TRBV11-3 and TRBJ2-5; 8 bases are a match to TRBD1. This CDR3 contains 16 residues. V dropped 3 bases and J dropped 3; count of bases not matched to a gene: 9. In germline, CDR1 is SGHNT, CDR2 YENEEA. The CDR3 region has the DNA TGTGCCAGCAGCTTTGCAACGACAGGGGCGAAAGAGACCCAGTACTTC. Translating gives CASSFATTGAKETQYF.

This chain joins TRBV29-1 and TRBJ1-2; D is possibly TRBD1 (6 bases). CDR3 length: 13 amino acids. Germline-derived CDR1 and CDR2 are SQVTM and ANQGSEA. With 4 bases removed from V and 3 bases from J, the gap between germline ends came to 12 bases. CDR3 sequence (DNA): TGCAGCGTTGGAACAGGGAATCACTATGGCTACACCTTC. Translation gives CSVGTGNHYGYTF. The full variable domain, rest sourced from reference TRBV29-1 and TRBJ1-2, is SAVISQKPSRDICQRGTSLTIQCQVDSQVTMMFWYRQQPGQSLTLIATANQGSEATYESGFVIDKFPISRPNLTFSTLTVSNMSPEDSSIYLCSVGTGNHYGYTFGSGTRLTVV.

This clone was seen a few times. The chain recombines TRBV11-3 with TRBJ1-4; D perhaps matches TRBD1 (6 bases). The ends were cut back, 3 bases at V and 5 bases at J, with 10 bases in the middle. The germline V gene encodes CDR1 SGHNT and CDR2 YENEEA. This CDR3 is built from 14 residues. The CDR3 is CASSFGQLNEKLFF. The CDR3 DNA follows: TGTGCCAGCAGCTTCGGACAGCTAAATGAAAAACTGTTTTTT.

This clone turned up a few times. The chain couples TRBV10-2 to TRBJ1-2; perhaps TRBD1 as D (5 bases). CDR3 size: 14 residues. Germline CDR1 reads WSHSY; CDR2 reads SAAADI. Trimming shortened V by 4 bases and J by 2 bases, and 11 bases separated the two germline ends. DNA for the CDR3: TGCGCCAGCAGTGCCGGGACTAACAACTATGGCTACACCTTC. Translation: CASSAGTNNYGYTF.

The CDR3 bases are TGTGCCAGCAGCCTGCAGACAGGGAACATGAACACTGAAGCTTTCTTT. This sequence encodes CASSLQTGNMNTEAFF. The chain employs TRBV11-3 and TRBJ1-1; 7 bases are a match to TRBD1. The germline CDR1 and CDR2 sequences are SGHNT and YENEEA. The CDR3 spans 16 residues. With V trimmed by 5 bases and J by 0 bases, 9 bases remained unmatched.

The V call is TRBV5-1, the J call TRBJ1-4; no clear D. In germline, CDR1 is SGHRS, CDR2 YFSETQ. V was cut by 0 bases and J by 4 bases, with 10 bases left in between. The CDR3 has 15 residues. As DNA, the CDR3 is TGCGCCAGCAGCTTGGCCCGGGCTATTAATGAAAAACTGTTTTTT. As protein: CASSLARAINEKLFF.